A single sample gave rise to the 6 T cell receptor beta chains below, sequenced in a study of breast tumors, draining lymph nodes, adjacent tissues (dated by TCRdb to 2015 to 2016). The library came from multiplex PCR. These reads were obtained on an Illumina HiSeq 2000. TCRdb ran its own pipeline on the public reads, namely fastp trimming at Q25 and MiXCR clone calling, and kept in-frame beta chains. CDR3 protein sequences are deduplicated, and each keeps its most common genes and DNA. For this sample there are about 22,000 distinct CDR3 sequences; roughly 60% appear just once. The ten top clones hold about 13% of the sample. Sample: breast tumor tissue. All receptors derive from a female donor with breast cancer. Some clones in this sample may be carry-over from other donors' samples.

This chain connects TRBV20-1 to TRBJ1-6, with 7 bases matching TRBD1. The CDR3 extends over 13 amino acids. After removal of 7 bases from V and 7 bases from J, the junction contained 7 bases not matched to a gene. Germline CDR1 reads DFQATT; CDR2 reads SNEGSKA (reference sequence). CDR3 amino acids: CSVGRGENSPLHF. CDR3 nucleotides: TGCAGTGTGGGCAGGGGGGAGAATTCACCCCTCCACTTT.

The chain has TRBV24-1 and TRBJ1-5; TRBD1 matches at 7 bases. CDR1 and CDR2 (germline): KGHDR, SFDVKD. The CDR3 covers 16 residues. J gave up 2 bases and V 0 bases, and 3 bases lay outside the gene matches. The CDR3 region is CATSDLDRVGNQPQHF. The CDR3, as DNA: TGTGCCACCAGTGATTTGGACAGGGTTGGCAATCAGCCCCAGCATTTT.

This clonotype was found many times. A read error is possible here, since a much larger clone lies one base away. V is TRBV20-1 and J is TRBJ1-2; D possibly corresponds to TRBD1 (5 bases). This CDR3 is built from 12 residues. CDR1 DFQATT and CDR2 SNEGSKA come from the germline V gene (reference sequence). For the CDR3, the DNA is TGCAGTGCGTACCGGGGCAACTATGGCTCCACCTTC. Its protein is CSAYRGNYGSTF.

This rearrangement joins TRBV5-4 to TRBJ2-3; 9 nucleotides match TRBD1. The CDR3 extends over 16 amino acids. Germline trimming cut 1 base from V and 0 bases from J; bases unmatched to any gene: 3. CDR1 SGHNT and CDR2 YYREEE come from the germline V gene (reference sequence). The CDR3 sequence: CASSLSGQGSTDTQYF. The CDR3 region has the DNA TGTGCCAGCAGCTTGTCGGGACAGGGCAGCACAGATACGCAGTATTTT. Combining the CDR3 with reference TRBV5-4 and TRBJ2-3 gives the whole variable domain ETGVTQSPTHLIKTRGQQVTLRCSSQSGHNTVSWYQQALGQGPQFIFQYYREEENGRGNFPPRFSGLQFPNYSSELNVNALELDDSALYLCASSLSGQGSTDTQYFGPGTRLTVL.

This clonotype showed up just a few times. This may stem from a read error, because a much larger clone lies one nucleotide away. The V call is TRBV6-2 or TRBV6-3, the J call TRBJ2-5; D ambiguous. The CDR3 is made up of 12 amino acids. V was cut by 5 bases and J by 1 base, with 5 bases left in between. Per the germline V gene, CDR1 is MNHEY and CDR2 is SVGEGT. The CDR3 bases are TGTGCCAGCAGTCACAGCCAAGAGACCCAGTACTTC. It is translated as CASSHSQETQYF.

This clonotype is termed medium-sized (0.01 to 0.1%). This rearrangement joins TRBV7-9 to TRBJ2-1, with 9 positions matching TRBD2. Germline V gene data show CDR1 as SEHNR and CDR2 as FQNEAQ (reference sequence). CDR3 size: 16 residues. V shed 0 bases, J shed 8 bases, and the junction held 8 bases outside the gene matches. CDR3 sequence reads: CASSLASRGGAHEQFF. CDR3 DNA: TGTGCCAGCAGCTTAGCGTCGCGCGGGGGGGCCCATGAGCAGTTCTTC.